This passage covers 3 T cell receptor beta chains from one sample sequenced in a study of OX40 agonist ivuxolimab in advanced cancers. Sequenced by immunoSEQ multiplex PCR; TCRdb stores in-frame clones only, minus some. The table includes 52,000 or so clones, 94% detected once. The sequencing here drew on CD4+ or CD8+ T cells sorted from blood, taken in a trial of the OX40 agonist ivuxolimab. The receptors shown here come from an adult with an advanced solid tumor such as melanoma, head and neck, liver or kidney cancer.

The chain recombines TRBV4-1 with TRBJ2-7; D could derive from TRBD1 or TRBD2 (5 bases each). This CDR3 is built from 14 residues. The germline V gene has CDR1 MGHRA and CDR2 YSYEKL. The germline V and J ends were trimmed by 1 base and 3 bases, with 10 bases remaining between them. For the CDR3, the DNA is TGCGCCAGCAGCCAAGGGGACGGAGACTACGAGCAGTACTTC. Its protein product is CASSQGDGDYEQYF.

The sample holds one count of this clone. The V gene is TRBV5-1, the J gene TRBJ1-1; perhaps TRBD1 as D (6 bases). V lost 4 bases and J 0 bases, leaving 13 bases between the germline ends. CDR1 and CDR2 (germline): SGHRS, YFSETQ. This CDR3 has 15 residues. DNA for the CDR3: TGCGCCAGCAGCCTCCGACAGGATCTGAACACTGAAGCTTTCTTT. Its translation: CASSLRQDLNTEAFF.

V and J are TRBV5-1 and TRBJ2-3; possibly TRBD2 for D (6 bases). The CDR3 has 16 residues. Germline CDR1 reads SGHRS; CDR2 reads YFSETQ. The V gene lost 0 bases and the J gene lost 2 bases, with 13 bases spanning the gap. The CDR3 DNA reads TGCGCCAGCAGCTTGGGGGATAGCGGATACACAGATACGCAGTATTTT. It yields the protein CASSLGDSGYTDTQYF.